The source of this T cell receptor (beta chain) is a study of esophageal squamous cell carcinoma under preoperative chemotherapy. Comment on this clonotype: One end of the junction varies from germline; a read error may be responsible.

TCRdb re-called the PCR reads through MiXCR, storing one row per CDR3 protein. Of roughly 32,000 distinct CDR3 sequences listed, under 60% are singletons. Regarding time point: before preoperative PTX-NDP chemotherapy. This sequence was found in a human donor with esophageal squamous cell carcinoma. The donor label of this sample is uncertain. The sample was gathered from a patient given preoperative chemotherapy.

For the CDR3, the DNA is TGTGCCAGCAGTGACCCGGTCAAGCAGGCAGGGAGGGTCTTC. The encoded protein is CASSDPVKQAGRVF. The chain carries TRBV6-1 and TRBJ2-5; TRBD2 matches 7 bases. Germline V gene sequence: CDR1 MNHNS, CDR2 SASEGT. This CDR3 is built from 14 residues.